The rows below give T cell receptor beta chains drawn from one sample of a study of cytomegalovirus exposure and HLA in healthy donors. The repertoire was sequenced with immunoSEQ multiplex PCR; TCRdb's copy has only in-frame clones and lacks some. In the table there are about 190,000 clones, about 85% of which are singletons. Sequencing was performed on PBMCs. Source of these receptors: a man aged 45-60 years in good health and CMV-seronegative. The CDR3 runs from the conserved cysteine through the conserved F or W. The D gene is left open where the match is weak. Size is omitted from some rows. Given values are once, few, many or a class for expanded clones.

NA	TRBD1	TRBV5-6	TRBJ1-2	TGTGCCAGCAGCTTGGACAGGGGTGGCTACACCTTC	CASSLDRGGYTF
NA	NA	TRBV19	TRBJ1-5	TGTGCCAGTAGTCCCCGGGGTTTTTTAGCCGAATCTAATCAGCCCCAGCATTTT	CASSPRGFLAESNQPQHF
NA	NA	TRBV19	TRBJ1-1	TGTGCCAGTAGTAGAGGGTTGACTGAAGCTTTCTTT	CASSRGLTEAFF
NA	TRBD1	TRBV6-5	TRBJ1-6	TGTGCCAGCAGCAGGACAGGGGGCGCGGCACCCCTCCACTTT	CASSRTGGAAPLHF
NA	NA	TRBV5-6	TRBJ2-7	TGTGCCACTGGTTCGGGGTCAGACTACGAGCAGTACTTC	CATGSGSDYEQYF
few	TRBD2	TRBV10-3	TRBJ2-2	TGTGCCATCACTCATAGCGGGGGCCCGCGAAACACCGGGGAGCTGTTTTTT	CAITHSGGPRNTGELFF
NA	TRBD1	TRBV5-1	TRBJ2-3	TGCGCCAGCAGCAACCGGGACAGGGACTCCCTAGATACGCAGTATTTT	CASSNRDRDSLDTQYF
NA	TRBD2	TRBV15	TRBJ2-1	TGTGCCACCAGACCTAGCGGGGAGTATGAGCAGTTCTTC	CATRPSGEYEQFF
NA	NA	TRBV7-6	TRBJ2-3	TGTGCCAGCAGCCCCCTAGATACGCAGTATTTT	CASSPLDTQYF
once	TRBD1	TRBV13	TRBJ1-6	TGTGCCAGCAGCCGGGACAGCTATAATTCACCCCTCCACTTT	CASSRDSYNSPLHF
few	TRBD2	TRBV5-1	TRBJ2-1	TGCGCCAGCAGCCCTCATCTAGCGGGGGGGTGGGATGAGCAGTTCTTC	CASSPHLAGGWDEQFF
NA	TRBD1	TRBV7-2	TRBJ1-1	TGTGCCAGCAGCTTCGACAGGGGCGGCACTGAAGCTTTCTTT	CASSFDRGGTEAFF
once	TRBD2	TRBV11-2	TRBJ2-1	TGTGCCAGCAGCTTATCGTCTGTGACTAGCGGATACGGGGAGCAGTTCTTC	CASSLSSVTSGYGEQFF
once	NA	TRBV27	TRBJ1-6	TGTGCCAGCAGTCGCCTGGGCAGGGGTCAGGTGGGTATCTTCCACTTT	CASSRLGRGQVGIFHF
NA	TRBD2	TRBV30	TRBJ2-1	TGTGCCTGGAGTGCCTTAGCGGGGGTTGTTTCCTACAATGAGCAGTTCTTC	CAWSALAGVVSYNEQFF
NA	TRBD2	TRBV9	TRBJ2-1	TGTGCCAGCAGCCCTAGCGGGGCCGACAATGAGCAGTTCTTC	CASSPSGADNEQFF
NA	TRBD1	TRBV15	TRBJ2-7	TGTGCCACCAGCAGAGCCCGGGACAGGGGGTCCGAGCAGTACTTC	CATSRARDRGSEQYF
once	TRBD1	TRBV9	TRBJ2-3	TGTGCCAGCAGCTCCCTAGAGGGGACAGGGTCAAGCACAGATACGCAGTATTTT	CASSSLEGTGSSTDTQYF
NA	NA	TRBV9	TRBJ2-1	TGTGCCAGCAGCGGTCGGTTATACAATGAGCAGTTCTTC	CASSGRLYNEQFF
NA	TRBD2	TRBV4-3	TRBJ2-1	TGCGCCAGCAGCCAGGAAAGGGCGGGGGGGCATAATGAGCAGTTCTTC	CASSQERAGGHNEQFF
NA	TRBD1	TRBV7-2	TRBJ2-7	TGTGCCAGCAGCCTTGGGACAGGGACCTTCTACGAGCAGTACTTC	CASSLGTGTFYEQYF
NA	NA	TRBV6-1	TRBJ1-3	TGTGCCAGCAGTGCCTACGGCACAGATGGAAACACCATATATTTT	CASSAYGTDGNTIYF
NA	NA	TRBV27	TRBJ1-4	TGTGCCAGCAGTTTTAGGGGGAATAATGAAAAACTGTTTTTT	CASSFRGNNEKLFF
NA	NA	TRBV19	TRBJ2-5	TGTGCCAGTTCACCCCAGAGGGGGTTTCAAGAGACCCAGTACTTC	CASSPQRGFQETQYF
NA	NA	TRBV6-1	TRBJ1-2	TGTGCCAGCAGTACCAACAGGGACCCTAGCTATGGCTACACCTTC	CASSTNRDPSYGYTF
NA	TRBD2	TRBV5-8	TRBJ2-1	TGTGCCAGCAGCTTGGAGGGAGCGGGGGGGCCCGATGAGCAGTTCTTC	CASSLEGAGGPDEQFF
NA	NA	TRBV18	TRBJ1-1	TGTGCCAGCTCACCCCCCGGCACAGCCAACACTGAAGCTTTCTTT	CASSPPGTANTEAFF
NA	NA	TRBV5-6	TRBJ1-5	TGTGCCAGCAGCCTGGGGGGAGATGAACAGGGACAGCCCCAGCATTTT	CASSLGGDEQGQPQHF
NA	NA	TRBV25-1	TRBJ2-1	TGTGCCAGCAGTGAACAGGGGTATGAGCAGTTCTTC	CASSEQGYEQFF
few	NA	TRBV18	TRBJ1-1	TGTGCCAGCTCACCATTGGGGGCGACTGAAGCTTTCTTT	CASSPLGATEAFF
few	NA	TRBV5-4	TRBJ2-1	TGTGCCAGCAGCTTGGCAGTGACTAACTACAATGAGCAGTTCTTC	CASSLAVTNYNEQFF
NA	NA	TRBV7-8	TRBJ2-7	TGTGCCAGCAGCTATTCTCAGGGGATAGCCTACGAGCAGTACTTC	CASSYSQGIAYEQYF
few	NA	TRBV4-3	TRBJ1-2	TGCGCCAGCAGCCAGTGGGAGGGCTCCGGCTACACCTTC	CASSQWEGSGYTF
NA	NA	TRBV12-2	TRBJ2-5	TGTGCAAGTCGCTTAGCCGGTCAGGGGGGGACCCAGTACTTC	CASRLAGQGGTQYF